This TCR beta chain was obtained from a study of OX40 agonist ivuxolimab in advanced cancers. As for this clone: Its antigen is not identified.

The CDR3 is 15 residues long. The germline gives CDR1 MNHNS, CDR2 SASEGT. The V and J ends lost 7 bases and 2 bases, in that order; junction bases with no gene match: 10. Whole-study findings and limits: More expanded clones were seen, on average, in CD8+ T cells than in CD4+.

Libraries were prepared by immunoSEQ multiplex PCR; TCRdb keeps only in-frame clonotypes and omits some of them. Among 60,000 or so clones listed, 86% were seen once. The chain uses TRBV6-1 and TRBJ1-1; 7 nucleotides agree with TRBD1. The sequence derives from an adult with an advanced solid tumor such as melanoma, head and neck, liver or kidney cancer. Here the sequenced sample was CD4+ or CD8+ T cells sorted from blood, taken in a trial of the OX40 agonist ivuxolimab. CDR3 sequence (DNA): TGTGCCAGCAAGGGGGACAGAGGTACCAACACTGAAGCTTTCTTT. It encodes CASKGDRGTNTEAFF.